This paragraph reports one T cell receptor (beta chain). This specimen comes from a study of T cell changes during pregnancy in multiple sclerosis. V was shortened by 4 bases and J by 5 bases, with 11 bases between the two germline ends. The CDR3 consists of 14 residues. In germline, CDR1 is SGHTA, CDR2 FQGNSA. Repertoires were generated with immunoSEQ multiplex PCR, while TCRdb's copy carries only in-frame clones and drops some. The data contain about 70,000 clones, just over 90% of them seen just once; the ten biggest clones take up about 1%. V gene TRBV7-2 combines with J gene TRBJ2-2; D is perhaps TRBD1 (6 bases). The receptor was derived from a female donor with multiple sclerosis, enrolled in a pregnancy study. The source material was peripheral blood, sampled in the third trimester of pregnancy. CDR3 sequence (DNA): TGTGCCAGCAGCTCAGGGGTTCCAACCGGGGAGCTGTTTTTT. Its translation: CASSSGVPTGELFF. Based on the CDR3 plus reference TRBV7-2 and TRBJ2-2, the full variable domain is GAGVSQSPSNKVTEKGKDVELRCDPISGHTALYWYRQSLGQGLEFLIYFQGNSAPDKSGLPSDRFSAERTGGSVSTLTIQRTQQEDSAVYLCASSSGVPTGELFFGEGSRLTVL.